This T cell receptor (beta chain) was identified in a study of CD8+CD57+ T cells in acquired aplastic anemia. At the level of the study: Sorted CD4+ and CD8+ cells gave a mean 3.2 ug DNA, range roughly 0.18 to 30 ug.

This clonotype was picked up many times. Its target is unknown. Whole-study results and caveats: Patient and control CD8+ Simpson's diversity was not significantly different.

Patients sequenced had flow cytometry evidence of CD8+CD57+ cell expansion. Blood sampling was performed on the patients, and none of them had received therapy by then. Unmatched junction bases numbered 7, after V lost 2 bases and J lost 2 bases. The germline gives CDR1 SGHVS, CDR2 FQNEAQ. The CDR3 has 17 residues. Profiling that covered TCR beta VDJ and CDR3 relied on genomic DNA as its template. TCRdb analysed the reads with MiXCR anew, one entry per CDR3 protein. The sample lists 210,000 or so distinct CDR3 sequences, roughly 53% occurring once. V gene TRBV7-8 combines with J gene TRBJ1-5; TRBD1 matches 9 bases. This clonotype was obtained from a human donor with aplastic anemia. The specimen was sorted CD4+, CD8+, or CD8+CD57+ T cells (not recorded which) from PBMCs. The CDR3 reads CASSLLPGQGGNQPQHF. CDR3 bases: TGTGCCAGCAGCTTATTACCGGGACAGGGTGGCAATCAGCCCCAGCATTTT. Based on the CDR3 plus reference TRBV7-8 and TRBJ1-5, the full variable domain is GAGVSQSPRYKVAKRGQDVALRCDPISGHVSLFWYQQALGQGPEFLTYFQNEAQLDKSGLPSDRFFAERPEGSVSTLKIQRTQQEDSAVYLCASSLLPGQGGNQPQHFGDGTRLSIL.